These 6 T cell receptor beta chains were all obtained from the same sample, sequenced in a study of tumor-infiltrating lymphocytes in primary liver carcinoma. Researchers drew blood RNA from unsorted whole blood and extracted germline DNA as well. The researchers produced TCR beta cDNA from 500 to 550 ng total RNA with a constant-region primer. Three rounds of nested multiplex PCR with slightly modified ARM-PCR produced TCR beta libraries. Two initial PCR rounds of around 9 cycles each paired TRBV1-TRBV30 forward primers with a C-beta reverse primer. TCRdb independently ran MiXCR on the multiplex PCR reads; one entry per CDR3 protein. The sample holds about 300,000 distinct CDR3 sequences, 65% seen once. The specimen sequenced was peripheral blood. The receptor set was obtained from a man aged 35 to 55 with primary liver carcinoma and hepatitis B virus infection.

With respect to this clonotype: This CDR3 is missing its conserved last phenylalanine or tryptophan, likely due to a read error. The chain is built from TRBV29-1 and TRBJ1-5; D is perhaps TRBD1 (5 bases). CDR3 length: 13 residues. Germline-derived CDR1 and CDR2 are SQVTM and ANQGSEA. The CDR3 spells CSVVTVSNQPQHY. The CDR3, as DNA: TGTAGCGTTGTGACAGTCAGCAATCAGCCCCAGCATTAT.

This clonotype was seen repeatedly, ten times or more. The rearrangement links TRBV6-5 to TRBJ2-1; unclear D gene. Trimming removed 5 bases at V and 0 bases at J, with 11 bases between. Germline CDR1 is MNHEY and CDR2 is SVGAGI. The CDR3 is 15 residues long. The CDR3 loop reads CASSPYTSSYNEQFF. CDR3 DNA sequence: TGTGCCAGCAGTCCGTATACGAGCTCCTACAATGAGCAGTTCTTC.

The rearrangement joins TRBV28 to TRBJ1-6; tentatively, D is TRBD1 (6 bases). CDR3 size: 15 residues. Between the trimmed V and J ends, which lost 6 bases and 3 bases, there was a span of 12 bases. Germline CDR1 reads MDHEN; CDR2 reads SYDVKM. The CDR3 nucleotides are TGTGCCAGCAGCCCCCCCAGGGGCTATAATTCACCCCTCCACTTT. Translation gives CASSPPRGYNSPLHF.

Concerning this clonotype itself: Because it lacks the conserved phenylalanine or tryptophan at the end, this CDR3 is likely a read error. The chain has TRBV11-1 and TRBJ2-7; the match to TRBD2 covers 9 bases. This CDR3 is built from 16 residues. Germline V gene sequence: CDR1 SGHAT, CDR2 FQDESV (reference sequence). The CDR3 loop reads CTSSFTSGQSSYEQYL. In nucleotides, the CDR3 is TGTACCAGCAGTTTCACTAGCGGGCAAAGCTCCTACGAGCAGTACTTA.

With respect to this clonotype: The junction departs from the called germline gene at one end, perhaps through a read error. The chain carries TRBV12-3 or TRBV12-4 and TRBJ1-4; 7 positions match TRBD1. This CDR3 is 18 amino acids long. The DNA of the CDR3 is TGTGCCAGCAGTTCAATAGGGGGAGGGGGCGTCGAGGTTGAAAAACTGTTCTTC. Amino acids: CASSSIGGGGVEVEKLFF.

This clonotype was counted ten times or more. The chain links TRBV29-1 to TRBJ2-7; 10 nucleotides match TRBD2. Germline V gives CDR1 SQVTM, CDR2 ANQGSEA. The J segment lost 3 bases and the V segment lost 4 bases, leaving 9 bases of the junction unmatched. The CDR3 length is 15 residues. The CDR3: CSVGSGGASGYEQYF. DNA for the CDR3: TGCAGCGTTGGGAGCGGGGGGGCTTCTGGCTACGAGCAGTACTTC.